This T cell receptor (beta chain) was captured in a study of T cell changes during pregnancy in multiple sclerosis. TCRdb keeps only in-frame clones here, not all; method: immunoSEQ multiplex PCR. The table has some 70,000 clones, approximately 92% seen once. CDR1 and CDR2 from the germline V gene are MGHRA and YSYEKL. The CDR3 contains 17 residues. V lost 4 bases and J lost 4; bases outside the gene matches: 14. In this sample, this clone turned up once. The receptor's source is a female donor with multiple sclerosis, enrolled in a pregnancy study. The rearrangement links TRBV4-1 to TRBJ2-7; 9 nucleotides align to TRBD2. The sequencing used peripheral blood, collected in the first trimester of pregnancy. The CDR3, as DNA: TGCGCCAGCAGCCTCCTCCCTTCGGCGGGGGGGGCATACGAGCAGTACTTC. The encoded protein is CASSLLPSAGGAYEQYF.